This T cell receptor (beta chain) appears in the sequencing data of a study of T cell changes during pregnancy in multiple sclerosis. Clones were sequenced by immunoSEQ multiplex PCR, and TCRdb holds only the in-frame ones, with some missing. The sample yields around 34,000 clones, about 90% seen once. The CDR3 runs to 18 residues. Germline V gives CDR1 MGHDK, CDR2 SYGVNS. J was trimmed by 0 bases and V by 6 bases; bases with no gene match: 13. Specimen: CD4+ T cells from peripheral blood mononuclear cells, collected in the second trimester of pregnancy. The TCR comes from a female donor with multiple sclerosis, enrolled in a pregnancy study. J is TRBJ1-1 and V is TRBV25-1; 10 bases are a match to TRBD1. The CDR3 nucleotides read TGTGCCAGCAGCCGAATTGGACAGGGGGAAAATTTGAACACTGAAGCTTTCTTT. This codes for CASSRIGQGENLNTEAFF.